These 24 T cell receptor beta chains came from one sample sequenced in a study of blood T cell repertoires in COVID-19. Profiling relied on immunoSEQ multiplex PCR, and the TCRdb table lists in-frame clones only, not all of them. The sample has fewer than 150,000 clones; just over 75% are singletons. The material sequenced was peripheral blood. Every receptor here comes from a human donor in a cohort sampled during active COVID-19.

CDR3 in amino acids: CASSQDTGATSGANVLTF. The CDR3 nucleotides read TGCGCCAGCAGCCAAGATACAGGGGCGACGTCTGGGGCCAACGTCCTGACTTTC. The gene calls are TRBV4-1 and TRBJ2-6; 7 bases are a match to TRBD1. V shed 0 bases, J shed 1 base, and the junction held 6 bases outside the gene matches. Germline CDR1 is MGHRA and CDR2 is YSYEKL. The CDR3 sequence is 18 residues long.

This clone was seen ten or more times. Distinct nucleotide sequences in the sample also encode this CDR3. The rearrangement uses TRBV3-1 (or the pseudogene TRBV3-2) and TRBJ2-2, with D tentatively TRBD2 (7 bases). This CDR3 comprises 16 residues. The germline CDR1 and CDR2 sequences are LGHDT and YNNKEL (reference sequence). For the CDR3, the DNA is TGTCCCACCAGCCACGGGGGCGGGGGAAGTACCGGGGAGCTGTTTTTT. This encodes CPTSHGGGGSTGELFF.

This clone came up a few times. The chain has TRBV9 and TRBJ2-1; TRBD2 matches at 7 bases. The CDR3 runs to 13 residues. The germline gives CDR1 SGDLS, CDR2 YYNGEE. J was trimmed by 10 bases and V by 0 bases; bases with no gene match: 4. The CDR3 coding sequence is TGTGCCAGCAGCGTAGATGTTAGCGGGGAGCAGTTCTTC. Amino acids: CASSVDVSGEQFF.

The genes are TRBV4-1 and TRBJ2-2; TRBD1 is a possible D gene (6 bases). The CDR3 has 15 residues. Germline V lookup: CDR1 MGHRA, CDR2 YSYEKL. Trimming left V 0 bases short and J 3 bases short, with 8 bases between. CDR3 nucleotides: TGCGCCAGCAGCCAAGAGAACAGGGACACCGGGGAGCTGTTTTTT. Translating gives CASSQENRDTGELFF.

This clone showed up just a few times. The chain joins TRBV5-6 to TRBJ1-6, with TRBD1 matching over 8 bases. The CDR3 covers 15 residues. Per germline, CDR1 SGHDT and CDR2 YYEEEE. The junction had 8 bases not matched to a gene; V was cut back by 5 bases and J by 7 bases. The CDR3 spells CASRQIQGGNSPLHF. CDR3 nucleotides: TGTGCCAGCAGGCAGATACAGGGGGGAAATTCACCCCTCCACTTT.

V is TRBV19 and J is TRBJ1-1; TRBD1 is a possible D gene (5 bases). Per the germline V gene, CDR1 is LNHDA and CDR2 is SQIVND (reference sequence). V was trimmed by 3 bases and J by 4 bases, leaving 6 bases between them. The CDR3 is 12 residues long. The CDR3, as DNA: TGTGCCAGTAGTATGGGGGGCACTGAAGCTTTCTTT. Residues: CASSMGGTEAFF.

J is TRBJ1-1 and V is TRBV19; D uncertain. Trimming stripped 1 base from V and 1 base from J, with 13 bases between. This CDR3 spans 16 amino acids. CDR1 is LNHDA, CDR2 SQIVND, per germline (reference sequence). CDR3 amino acids: CASSIGREIPNTEAFF. As DNA, the CDR3 is TGTGCCAGTAGTATAGGCCGGGAGATTCCGAACACTGAAGCTTTCTTT.

The chain uses TRBV5-4 and TRBJ1-6; unclear D gene. The CDR3 totals 14 residues. Germline CDR1 and CDR2: SGHNT and YYREEE (reference sequence). With 4 bases removed from V and 10 bases from J, the gap between germline ends came to 15 bases. The chain's CDR3 is CASSDRGSNSPLHF. In DNA, the CDR3 is TGTGCCAGCAGCGACCGGGGTTCGAACTCACCCCTCCACTTT.

The chain carries TRBV5-6 and TRBJ1-2; 11 bases agree with TRBD1. V lost 4 bases and J lost 4; bases outside the gene matches: 3. The length of the CDR3 is 14 residues. The germline CDR1 and CDR2 sequences are SGHDT and YYEEEE. CDR3 region: CASSRDRGTYGYTF. The CDR3 DNA reads as TGTGCCAGCAGCAGGGACAGGGGGACCTATGGCTACACCTTC.

J is TRBJ1-2 and V is TRBV18, with TRBD1 identical over 10 bases. After removal of 4 bases from V and 2 bases from J, the junction contained 1 base not matched to a gene. CDR1 is KGHSH, CDR2 LQKENI, per germline. The CDR3 loop spans 14 amino acids. The CDR3 DNA is TGTGCCAGCTCACAGACAGGGGGCAACTATGGCTACACCTTC. This translates into CASSQTGGNYGYTF. Combining the CDR3 with reference TRBV18 and TRBJ1-2 gives the whole variable domain NAGVMQNPRHLVRRRGQEARLRCSPMKGHSHVYWYRQLPEEGLKFMVYLQKENIIDESGMPKERFSAEFPKEGPSILRIQQVVRGDSAAYFCASSQTGGNYGYTFGSGTRLTVV.

The chain couples TRBV6-2 or TRBV6-3 to TRBJ2-3; TRBD2 agrees at 12 bases. Looked up from germline, CDR1 is MNHEY and CDR2 is SVGEGT. CDR3 length equals 19 residues. V shed 6 bases and J 2 bases; nucleotides not matched to a gene: 15. The CDR3 coding sequence is TGTGCCAGCAGCCCTCTGACTAGCGGGGGAGAACTCCCCACAGATACGCAGTATTTT. It encodes CASSPLTSGGELPTDTQYF.

This clone was observed a few times. The chain carries TRBV28 and TRBJ1-6; the D gene is possibly TRBD1 (5 bases). CDR1 is MDHEN, CDR2 SYDVKM, per germline. The CDR3 spans 13 residues. Trimming took off 7 bases at V and 13 bases at J, with 17 bases between the two ends. CDR3 region: CASTPGAPNPLHF. The CDR3, as DNA: TGTGCCAGCACTCCTGGGGCCCCAAACCCCCTCCACTTT.

CDR3 amino acids: CASSSQTGKTEAFF. In DNA, the CDR3 is TGTGCCAGCAGCTCCCAGACAGGGAAAACTGAAGCTTTCTTT. The chain has TRBV5-4 and TRBJ1-1, with TRBD1 matching over 7 bases. CDR3 length: 14 amino acids. The ends lost 3 bases at V and 5 bases at J; junction bases unmatched: 7. Looked up from germline, CDR1 is SGHNT and CDR2 is YYREEE (reference sequence).

CDR3 sequence reads: CASSHGGNTEAFF. CDR3 bases: TGCGCCAGCAGCCACGGCGGGAACACTGAAGCTTTCTTT. The chain carries TRBV4-1 and TRBJ1-1; D not certain. The CDR3 consists of 13 residues. Germline V lookup: CDR1 MGHRA, CDR2 YSYEKL. Trimming pared 3 bases from V and 1 base from J, leaving 6 bases between.

The rearrangement joins TRBV3-1 (or the pseudogene TRBV3-2) to TRBJ1-3; no clear D. The germline CDR1 and CDR2 sequences are LGHDT and YNNKEL (reference sequence). Deletions cut 6 bases from V and 0 bases from J, with 12 bases between. CDR3 size: 15 residues. CDR3 residues: CASSPGGSSGNTIYF. CDR3 DNA: TGTGCCAGCAGTCCCGGAGGGAGCTCTGGAAACACCATATATTTT.

This rearrangement joins TRBV24-1 to TRBJ2-7; 9 bases align to TRBD1. V shed 3 bases and J 3 bases; nucleotides not matched to a gene: 5. This CDR3 is 15 amino acids long. CDR1 and CDR2 (germline): KGHDR, SFDVKD. The chain's CDR3 is CATSDPGQGGYEQYF. DNA of the CDR3: TGTGCCACCAGTGATCCGGGACAGGGAGGCTACGAGCAGTACTTC.

This CDR3 reads CASSRSYEQYF. The CDR3 bases are TGTGCCAGTTCCAGGTCCTACGAGCAGTACTTC. The rearrangement links TRBV11-2 to TRBJ2-7; D not certain. The CDR3 runs to 11 residues. Per germline, CDR1 SGHAT and CDR2 FQNNGV. The V end lost 9 bases, the J end lost 1 base, and 7 bases lay between the germline ends.

The gene calls are TRBV27 and TRBJ1-2, with TRBD1 matching over 10 bases. The CDR3 sequence is 15 residues long. Germline CDR1 MNHEY, CDR2 SMNVEV (reference sequence). The junction had 4 bases not matched to a gene; V was cut back by 0 bases and J by 6 bases. The CDR3 sequence is CASSLSGQGWDGYTF. The CDR3 DNA reads as TGTGCCAGCAGTTTATCGGGACAGGGGTGGGATGGCTACACCTTC.

The chain carries TRBV9 and TRBJ2-7; TRBD1 aligns across 9 bases. This CDR3 is 13 amino acids long. The V gene end was trimmed by 3 bases and the J gene end by 5 bases; junction bases not matched to a gene: 3. Looked up from germline, CDR1 is SGDLS and CDR2 is YYNGEE. The DNA for the CDR3 is TGTGCCAGCAGCGAGGGGACAGGGAACGAGCAGTACTTC. Amino acids: CASSEGTGNEQYF.

The chain carries TRBV7-6 and TRBJ2-3; 10 bases match TRBD2. The ends lost 1 base at V and 4 bases at J; junction bases unmatched: 5. Germline V CDR1 and CDR2: SGHVS, FNYEAQ. The CDR3 extends over 16 amino acids. CDR3: CASSLGRAGGPDTQYF. The CDR3 DNA sequence: TGTGCCAGCAGCTTAGGCAGAGCGGGGGGGCCAGATACGCAGTATTTT. Full variable domain (remainder filled in from reference TRBV7-6 and TRBJ2-3): GAGVSQSPRYKVTKRGQDVALRCDPISGHVSLYWYRQALGQGPEFLTYFNYEAQQDKSGLPNDRFSAERPEGSISTLTIQRTEQRDSAMYRCASSLGRAGGPDTQYFGPGTRLTVL.

This clone was counted a single time. The rearrangement joins TRBV7-9 to TRBJ1-6, with TRBD1 matching 7 bases. This CDR3 region has 15 residues. Germline assignment: CDR1 SEHNR and CDR2 FQNEAQ (reference sequence). With 2 bases clipped from V and 5 bases from J, the junction kept 3 bases outside the gene matches. In nucleotides, the CDR3 is TGTGCCAGCAGCTTACGGGGGACAGATAATTCACCCCTCCACTTT. Protein: CASSLRGTDNSPLHF.

The table lists this clone with a count of one. V usage is TRBV18 and J usage is TRBJ2-6, with D uncertain. Trimming removed 2 bases at V and 0 bases at J, with 11 bases between. CDR1 is KGHSH, CDR2 LQKENI, per germline. The CDR3 is 17 residues long. This CDR3 is CASSPIPVTSGANVLTF. CDR3 nucleotides: TGTGCCAGCTCACCAATACCAGTTACCTCTGGGGCCAACGTCCTGACTTTC.

The V gene is TRBV3-1 (or the pseudogene TRBV3-2), the J gene TRBJ1-2; the D gene is possibly TRBD1 (6 bases). This CDR3 comprises 17 residues. Germline V gene data show CDR1 as LGHDT and CDR2 as YNNKEL (reference sequence). Trimming left V 3 bases short and J 2 bases short, with 19 bases between. The CDR3 loop is CASSQASVARGNYGYTF. The CDR3 bases are TGTGCCAGCAGCCAGGCGTCGGTCGCGAGGGGGAACTATGGCTACACCTTC.

A few counts support this clone. The chain carries TRBV6-5 and TRBJ1-2; D perhaps matches TRBD1 (5 bases). CDR1 is MNHEY, CDR2 SVGAGI, per germline. The V and J ends lost 5 bases and 3 bases respectively, with 13 bases between them. This CDR3 comprises 14 residues. This CDR3 is CASSRLTDYYGYTF. In DNA, the CDR3 is TGTGCCAGCAGTCGCCTGACAGATTACTATGGCTACACCTTC.